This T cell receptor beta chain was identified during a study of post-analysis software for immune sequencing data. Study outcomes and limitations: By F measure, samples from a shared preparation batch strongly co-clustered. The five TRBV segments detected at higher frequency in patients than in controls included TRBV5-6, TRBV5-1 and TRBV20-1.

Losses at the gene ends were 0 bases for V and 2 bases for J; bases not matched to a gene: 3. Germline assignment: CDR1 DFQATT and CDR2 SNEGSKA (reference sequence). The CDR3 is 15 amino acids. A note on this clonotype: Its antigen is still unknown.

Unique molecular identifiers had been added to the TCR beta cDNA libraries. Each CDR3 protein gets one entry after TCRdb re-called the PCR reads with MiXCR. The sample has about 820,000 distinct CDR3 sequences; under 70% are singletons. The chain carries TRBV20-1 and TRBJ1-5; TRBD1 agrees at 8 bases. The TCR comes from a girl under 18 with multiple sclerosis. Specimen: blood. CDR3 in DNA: TGCAGTGCTAGAGACCCGACAGGGGGCAATCAGCCCCAGCATTTT. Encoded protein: CSARDPTGGNQPQHF.